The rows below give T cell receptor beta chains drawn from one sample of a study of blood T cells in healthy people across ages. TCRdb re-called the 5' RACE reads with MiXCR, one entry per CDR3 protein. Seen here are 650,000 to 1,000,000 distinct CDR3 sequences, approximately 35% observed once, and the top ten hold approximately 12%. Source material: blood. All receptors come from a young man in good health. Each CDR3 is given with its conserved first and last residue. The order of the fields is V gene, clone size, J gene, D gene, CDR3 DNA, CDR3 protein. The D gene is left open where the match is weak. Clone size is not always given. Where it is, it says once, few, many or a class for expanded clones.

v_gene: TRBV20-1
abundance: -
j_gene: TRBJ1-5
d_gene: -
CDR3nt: TGCAGTGCTAGTATCCTTAGGGATCAGCCCCAGCATTTT
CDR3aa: CSASILRDQPQHF

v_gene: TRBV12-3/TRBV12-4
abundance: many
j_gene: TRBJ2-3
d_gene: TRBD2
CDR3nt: TGTGCCAGCAGCCCGACTAGCGAGAGCACAGATACGCAGTATTTT
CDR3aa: CASSPTSESTDTQYF

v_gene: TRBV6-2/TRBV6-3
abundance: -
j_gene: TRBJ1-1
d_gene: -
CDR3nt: TGTGCCAGCAGTTACGTTCCCCCGAGGAGGAACACTGAAGCTTTCTTT
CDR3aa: CASSYVPPRRNTEAFF

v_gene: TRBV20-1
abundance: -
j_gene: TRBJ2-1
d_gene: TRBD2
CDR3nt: TGCAGTGCTAGTGTAGCGGGGGGCATGAGCTCCTACAATGAGCAGTTCTTC
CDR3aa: CSASVAGGMSSYNEQFF

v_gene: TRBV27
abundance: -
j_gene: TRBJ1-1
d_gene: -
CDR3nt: TGTGCCAGCCAGACCGCTATGAACACTGAAGCTTTCTTT
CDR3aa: CASQTAMNTEAFF

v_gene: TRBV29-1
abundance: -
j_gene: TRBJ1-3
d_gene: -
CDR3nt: TGCAGCGTTGAAGACCTGGGGGCTCCAGGAAACACCGTATATTTT
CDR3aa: CSVEDLGAPGNTVYF

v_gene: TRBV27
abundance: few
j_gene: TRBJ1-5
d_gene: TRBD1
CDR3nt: TGTGCCAGCAGTCCGACCGACAGGGGCAATCAGCCCCAGCATTTT
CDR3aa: CASSPTDRGNQPQHF

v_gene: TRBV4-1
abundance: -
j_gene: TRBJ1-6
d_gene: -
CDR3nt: TGCGCCAGCAGCCAAGATAGACGGGTTAATTCACCCCTCCACTTT
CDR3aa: CASSQDRRVNSPLHF

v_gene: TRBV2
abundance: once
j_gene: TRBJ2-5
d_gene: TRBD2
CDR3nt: TGTGCCAGCAGTGCTGGACTAGCGGGAGTGATAGATGAGACCCAGTACTTC
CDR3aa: CASSAGLAGVIDETQYF

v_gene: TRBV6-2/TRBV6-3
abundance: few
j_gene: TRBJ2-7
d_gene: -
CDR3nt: TGTGCCAGCGTAATTTCCCCGGCCTACGAGCAGTACTTC
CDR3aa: CASVISPAYEQYF

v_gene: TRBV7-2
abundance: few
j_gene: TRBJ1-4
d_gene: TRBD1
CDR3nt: TGCGCCAGCAGCTTGGGACAGGGCGCTAATGAAAAACTGTTTTTT
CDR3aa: CASSLGQGANEKLFF

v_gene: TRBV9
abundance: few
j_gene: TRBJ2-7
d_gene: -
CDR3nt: TGTGCCAGCAGCGTAGGCAGGCTTAATGAGCAGTACTTC
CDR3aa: CASSVGRLNEQYF